This TCR beta chain was sequenced in a study of T cell responses to AZD1222 COVID-19 vaccine. Whole-study findings and limits: Recipients of AZD1222 seropositive at baseline numbered only 5 to 7.

In the case of this clone: Its antigen is not known.

The table came from immunoSEQ multiplex PCR; TCRdb's copy has only in-frame clones and leaves some out. This sample has roughly 100,000 clones, with over 75% found just once. The sequenced sample was peripheral blood, obtained on day 0 of AZD1222 vaccination. The origin of this receptor is an adult in good health.

Here the CDR3 DNA reads TGTGCCAGCACCGAAAGAATAGGGTACGAGCAGTACTTC. This encodes CASTERIGYEQYF. The chain combines TRBV7-8 with TRBJ2-7; D unresolved. The ends were cut back, 7 bases at V and 4 bases at J, with 14 bases in the middle. This CDR3 is 13 amino acids long. The germline V gene encodes CDR1 SGHVS and CDR2 FQNEAQ.